A single sample gave rise to the 14 T cell receptor beta chains below, sequenced in a study of CD8 T cells in Susac syndrome. Reverse transcription used about 0.45 to 1 ug RNA and random hexamers. Each CDR3 protein gets one entry after TCRdb re-called the immunoSEQ multiplex PCR reads with MiXCR. This sample has about 190,000 distinct CDR3 sequences, with roughly 94% found just once. The sample consisted of CD4+ T cells from PBMCs. Receptor source: a human donor in good health.

The V call is TRBV10-1, the J call TRBJ2-7; no firm D call. The germline gives CDR1 WNHNN, CDR2 SYGVQD (reference sequence). V lost 6 bases and J 2 bases, leaving 8 bases between the germline ends. The CDR3 is 12 amino acids. The CDR3 here is CASRGVTYEQYV. CDR3 bases: TGCGCCAGCAGAGGAGTCACCTACGAGCAGTACGTC.

The chain uses TRBV14 and TRBJ1-2; no definite D call. Trimming removed 0 bases at V and 6 bases at J, with 11 bases between. Germline-derived CDR1 and CDR2 are SGHDN and FVKESK. The CDR3 length is 14 residues. This CDR3 is CASSQEVAGDGYTF. The CDR3 bases are TGTGCCAGCAGCCAAGAGGTGGCGGGCGATGGCTACACCTTC.

This chain uses TRBV7-2 with TRBJ2-1, with D possibly matching TRBD1 (6 bases). This CDR3 spans 14 amino acids. Germline CDR1 reads SGHTA; CDR2 reads FQGNSA. V was pared by 5 bases and J by 7 bases, with 15 bases between. This CDR3 is CASSAAQGWNEQFF. CDR3 bases: TGTGCCAGCAGCGCGGCGCAGGGGTGGAATGAGCAGTTCTTC.

The chain couples TRBV9 to TRBJ1-1; D gene unclear. Per germline, CDR1 SGDLS and CDR2 YYNGEE. There are 15 residues in the CDR3. Trimming removed 0 bases at V and 1 base at J, with 10 bases between. CDR3 DNA: TGTGCCAGCAGCGTAGCAAGGAAAGGGAACACTGAAGCTTTCTTT. Encoded protein: CASSVARKGNTEAFF.

The rearrangement uses TRBV9 and TRBJ2-6; no definite D call. CDR1 SGDLS and CDR2 YYNGEE come from the germline V gene. This CDR3 has 14 residues. The V end lost 5 bases, the J end lost 0 bases, and 6 bases lay between the germline ends. The CDR3 region is CASSRYSGANVLTF. Written as DNA, the CDR3 is TGTGCCAGCAGTCGGTACTCTGGGGCCAACGTCCTGACTTTC.

The V call is TRBV28, the J call TRBJ2-3, with 7 nucleotides matching TRBD1. Germline V gene sequence: CDR1 MDHEN, CDR2 SYDVKM. Trimming removed 3 bases from V and 0 bases from J; junction bases left unmatched: 9. This CDR3 has 17 amino acids. The CDR3 loop reads CASSFSDKGASTDTQYF. In DNA form, the CDR3 reads TGTGCCAGCAGTTTCTCCGACAAGGGGGCAAGCACAGATACGCAGTATTTT.

The V and J genes are TRBV3-1 and TRBJ2-1; 7 nucleotides match TRBD2. The germline gives CDR1 LGHDT, CDR2 YNNKEL (reference sequence). The CDR3 is 17 residues long. Unmatched junction bases numbered 5, after V lost 0 bases and J lost 0 bases. The CDR3 here is CASSQDLGGSSYNEQFF. CDR3 DNA sequence: TGTGCCAGCAGCCAAGATCTCGGCGGGAGCTCCTACAATGAGCAGTTCTTC.

The rearrangement links TRBV19 to TRBJ1-2, with 8 bases identical to TRBD1. There are 16 residues in the CDR3. CDR1 and CDR2 (germline): LNHDA, SQIVND (reference sequence). V gave up 3 bases and J gave up 4 bases; unmatched junction bases: 10. The CDR3, as DNA: TGTGCCAGTAGTATCGGCACCTCGGGACAGGTCTATGGCTACACCTTC. Amino acid sequence: CASSIGTSGQVYGYTF.

The chain's CDR3 is CAWSSGAGEKLFF. Written as DNA, the CDR3 is TGTGCCTGGAGTAGTGGGGCTGGGGAAAAACTGTTTTTT. V usage is TRBV30 and J usage is TRBJ1-4, with a tentative D call TRBD1 (5 bases). The V gene's germline CDR1 is GTSNPN and CDR2 SVGIG (reference sequence). V lost 2 bases and J lost 8, with 12 bases in between. CDR3 length equals 13 residues.

CDR3 in amino acids: CSVDLQHTGDTQYF. As DNA, the CDR3 is TGCAGCGTTGATCTACAGCACACAGGGGATACGCAGTATTTT. V and J are TRBV29-1 and TRBJ2-3; a possible D gene is TRBD1 (6 bases). The germline V gene has CDR1 SQVTM and CDR2 ANQGSEA. The germline V and J ends were trimmed by 3 bases and 6 bases, with 16 bases remaining between them. The CDR3 extends over 14 amino acids.

The chain has TRBV19 and TRBJ2-1; 8 nucleotides match TRBD1. V dropped 2 bases and J dropped 13; count of bases not matched to a gene: 10. Germline CDR1 and CDR2: LNHDA and SQIVND (reference sequence). The CDR3 extends over 14 amino acids. The CDR3 bases are TGTGCCAGTAGTATAAGAGGACAGGGCACTCCACAGTTCTTC. It yields the protein CASSIRGQGTPQFF.

The V and J genes are TRBV15 and TRBJ2-1, with TRBD1 matching over 8 bases. After removal of 0 bases from V and 10 bases from J, the junction contained 5 bases not matched to a gene. Germline V gene lookup returns CDR1 LNHNV and CDR2 YYDKDF (reference sequence). The CDR3 is 14 amino acids. CDR3 in amino acids: CATSRDGTGSEQFF. CDR3 coding DNA: TGTGCCACCAGCAGAGATGGGACAGGTTCGGAGCAGTTCTTC. Drawing the rest from reference TRBV15 and TRBJ2-1, the complete variable domain is DAMVIQNPRYQVTQFGKPVTLSCSQTLNHNVMYWYQQKSSQAPKLLFHYYDKDFNNEADTPDNFQSRRPNTSFCFLDIRSPGLGDTAMYLCATSRDGTGSEQFFGPGTRLTVL.

This rearrangement joins TRBV12-3 or TRBV12-4 to TRBJ2-7; 8 nucleotides align to TRBD1. Losses at the gene ends were 5 bases for V and 6 bases for J; bases not matched to a gene: 6. This CDR3 comprises 13 residues. In DNA form, the CDR3 reads TGTGCCAGCAGTCTGGACAGGGTCGGCGAGCAGTACGTC. It yields the protein CASSLDRVGEQYV.

V is TRBV7-9 and J is TRBJ2-7; tentative D call: TRBD1 (6 bases). This CDR3 has 14 residues. In germline, CDR1 is SEHNR, CDR2 FQNEAQ (reference sequence). The V and J ends lost 1 base and 3 bases respectively, with 10 bases between them. CDR3 nucleotide sequence: TGTGCCAGCAGCTTAGAAGGGGGTTTCTACGAGCAGTACTTC. Protein sequence: CASSLEGGFYEQYF.